These T cell receptor beta chains were read from a single sample in a study of blood T cell repertoires in COVID-19. Using immunoSEQ multiplex PCR, the repertoire was profiled, and TCRdb retains in-frame clones only, with some absent. The sample has about 350,000 clones, around nine tenths seen once; the top ten hold about 7%. What was sequenced was peripheral blood. The receptors shown here come from a woman in her seventies with COVID-19, enrolled during active disease. CDR3s include the opening cysteine and the closing phenylalanine or tryptophan.

TRBJ2-3 | TRBV28 | 13 | CASNTGEADTQYF
TRBJ2-7 | TRBV4-1 | 16 | CASSQVEGPATYEQYF
TRBJ2-1 | TRBV7-7 | 15 | CASSKTSGVSGEQFF
TRBJ1-2 | TRBV9 | 15 | CASSFPGGGNYGYTF
TRBJ2-7 | TRBV10-3 | 14 | CAINKDRRPYEQYF
TRBJ2-5 | TRBV3-1/TRBV3-2 | 15 | CASSSHFRTEETQYF
TRBJ1-2 | TRBV27 | 15 | CASSLSYGVNYGYTF
TRBJ1-3 | TRBV7-7 | 15 | CASSSTTGSADTIYF
TRBJ1-6 | TRBV2 | 17 | CASRGGAGSSYNSPLHF
TRBJ1-2 | TRBV29-1 | 14 | CSVDTSDRIYGYTF
TRBJ1-1 | TRBV5-6 | 14 | CASSLRGQEAEAFF
TRBJ2-3 | TRBV2 | 15 | CASSSGTRSTDTQYF
TRBJ1-1 | TRBV4-1 | 13 | CASSPPGYTEAFF
TRBJ2-1 | TRBV2 | 16 | CASSESRLAGGYEQFF
TRBJ2-7 | TRBV12-5 | 17 | CASGLVYLAGGYYEQYF
TRBJ2-3 | TRBV2 | 14 | CASSDRGPADTQYF
TRBJ2-2 | TRBV21-1 | 20 | CASSSGIWTSGEWNTGELFF
TRBJ2-7 | TRBV19 | 12 | CASSISGAEQYF
TRBJ2-4 | TRBV28 | 14 | CASSSTIQGNIQYF
TRBJ2-7 | TRBV7-2 | 13 | CASSLAGSYEQYF
TRBJ1-5 | TRBV6-6 | 12 | CASSSGGQPQHF
TRBJ1-2 | TRBV19 | 14 | CASSDPGGLYGYTF
TRBJ1-4 | TRBV28 | 16 | CASSSPGTGFNEKLFF
TRBJ2-5 | TRBV27 | 13 | CASSLSYQETQYF
TRBJ2-7 | TRBV12-1 | 9 | CASPYEQYF
TRBJ2-5 | TRBV19 | 18 | CASSAPRLAGGLQETQYF
TRBJ2-5 | TRBV5-4 | 13 | CASRMDNQETQYF
TRBJ2-7 | TRBV5-1 | 14 | CASSVTGGSYEQYF
TRBJ1-5 | TRBV30 | 13 | CAWNLKGNQPQHF
TRBJ2-5 | TRBV18 | 14 | CASSLTQGEETQYF
TRBJ1-5 | TRBV2 | 15 | CASSERGDSGALQHF
TRBJ2-3 | TRBV9 | 14 | CASSGDSSTDTQYF
TRBJ2-7 | TRBV7-2 | 16 | CASSLDPGGGGYEQYF
TRBJ2-2 | TRBV2 | 14 | CASSGSRSTGELFF
TRBJ2-5 | TRBV3-1/TRBV3-2 | 18 | CASSQGGGGPTKQETQYF
TRBJ2-1 | TRBV5-3 | 17 | CATISVLAGSPGNEQFF
TRBJ1-1 | TRBV5-8 | 17 | CASSLRDRPLLNTEAFF
TRBJ1-2 | TRBV28 | 12 | CASEVPAYGYTF
TRBJ1-1 | TRBV5-6 | 15 | CASSVGGAEHTEAFF
TRBJ1-6 | TRBV30 | 15 | CAWSETGGNNSPLHF